These T cell receptor beta chains were read from a single sample in a study of blood T cell repertoires in COVID-19. Using immunoSEQ multiplex PCR, the repertoire was profiled, and TCRdb retains in-frame clones only, with some absent. The data contain around 35,000 clones, about 87% of them singletons. Sequences were obtained from peripheral blood. Receptors originate from a man between 65 and 79 years old with acute or convalescent COVID-19. Each CDR3 is given with its conserved first and last residue. Each record gives: J gene, D gene, clone size, V gene, CDR3 DNA, CDR3 protein. D genes are given only for firm matches. Size is omitted from some rows. Given values are once, few, many or a class for expanded clones.

TRBJ1-2 - - TRBV7-9 TGTGCCAGCAGCTTAGATGCCCCGGGGATTAACTATGGCTACACCTTC CASSLDAPGINYGYTF
TRBJ2-3 - - TRBV5-5 TGTGCCAGCAGCTTGAGCGGTCTTTTCCTGGACACAGATACGCAGTATTTT CASSLSGLFLDTDTQYF
TRBJ2-5 - few TRBV10-1 TGCGCCAGCAGTGAATCGTACGGGAAAGAGACCCAGTACTTC CASSESYGKETQYF
TRBJ2-3 - - TRBV18 TGTGCCAGCTCACCAAGCGGCACAGATACGCAGTATTTT CASSPSGTDTQYF
TRBJ1-4 - - TRBV27 TGTGCCAGCAGTTTTCACTCAGGGACAACTAATGAAAAACTGTTTTTT CASSFHSGTTNEKLFF
TRBJ2-7 - once TRBV5-1 TGCGCCAGCAGCTTGGGTGGCAGCTCCTACGAGCAGTACTTC CASSLGGSSYEQYF
TRBJ1-5 - - TRBV10-3 TGTGCCATCAGTGATGTGGGAGGCAATCAGCCCCAGCATTTT CAISDVGGNQPQHF
TRBJ1-3 - - TRBV30 TGTGCCTGGAGTGTACCCGGGGGCTCTGGAAACACCATATATTTT CAWSVPGGSGNTIYF
TRBJ1-5 - - TRBV5-1 TGCGCCAGCTCCGAGGGATCCTTCGGGCCCCAGCATTTT CASSEGSFGPQHF
TRBJ2-5 - - TRBV5-8 TGTGCCAGCAGCCCATGGACTCCTGTACAAGAGACCCAGTACTTC CASSPWTPVQETQYF
TRBJ2-5 - few TRBV30 TGTGCCTGGACTAGCAGAGAGACCCAGTACTTC CAWTSRETQYF
TRBJ1-2 - - TRBV6-5 TGTGCCAGCACTCGGCAGGGGCGTTTAGGCTACACCTTC CASTRQGRLGYTF
TRBJ2-1 - few TRBV5-5 TGTGCCAGCAGCTTGGGAGGGCCCCCCAATGAGCAGTTCTTC CASSLGGPPNEQFF
TRBJ1-1 - - TRBV5-1 TGCGCCAGCAGCGACACCAGGGGTGGGGACACTGAAGCTTTCTTT CASSDTRGGDTEAFF
TRBJ2-1 TRBD2 - TRBV11-2 TGTGCCAGCAGCTGGAGAAGACTAGCGGGAGAGCAGTTCTTC CASSWRRLAGEQFF
TRBJ2-5 - - TRBV14 TGTGCCAGCAGCCTTACCAGCAGTCTTCCGGGGACCCAGTACTTC CASSLTSSLPGTQYF
TRBJ2-1 - - TRBV6-5 TGTGCCAGCAGTTACACTAGGGGGAGGGATGAGCAGTTCTTC CASSYTRGRDEQFF
TRBJ2-2 TRBD2 - TRBV6-5 TGTGCCAGCAGTTACGCGGGAGGAGGGTGGACCGGGGAGCTGTTTTTT CASSYAGGGWTGELFF
TRBJ2-1 TRBD2 - TRBV18 TGTGCCAGCTCACCACCAGGGACTAGCGGTTACAATGAGCAGTTCTTC CASSPPGTSGYNEQFF
TRBJ2-1 TRBD2 - TRBV28 TGTGCCAGCAGTGAACGTCCGGGACTAGCGGGAGTTGAGCAGTTCTTC CASSERPGLAGVEQFF
TRBJ1-1 - once TRBV19 TGTGCCAGTAGGAGACCAGCCGGGGAGACTGAAGCTTTCTTT CASRRPAGETEAFF
TRBJ1-5 TRBD1 - TRBV28 TGTGCCAGCAGTTTATCAGGACAGGGCAATCAGCCCCAGCATTTT CASSLSGQGNQPQHF
TRBJ1-1 TRBD1 few TRBV19 TGTGCCAGTAGTATCCCACCGGGACAGGGAAGAGGCACTGAAGCTTTCTTT CASSIPPGQGRGTEAFF
TRBJ1-4 - - TRBV6-5 TGTGCCAGCACCGGCCGACGGGGTGCTAATGAAAAACTGTTTTTT CASTGRRGANEKLFF
TRBJ1-6 - - TRBV7-2 TGTGCCAGCAGCTCCACGGGAGGGAGCGATTCACCCCTCCACTTT CASSSTGGSDSPLHF
TRBJ2-1 TRBD2 - TRBV29-1 TGCAGCGTCGGGACTAGTCTGTATGAGCAGTTCTTC CSVGTSLYEQFF
TRBJ2-1 TRBD2 - TRBV7-3 TGTGCCAGCAGCTTAGGGGCTAGCGGCAACAATGAGCAGTTCTTC CASSLGASGNNEQFF
TRBJ1-6 - - TRBV11-3 TGTGCCAGCAGCTTAGCGGGGGAAGGACCCCTCCACTTT CASSLAGEGPLHF
TRBJ2-1 TRBD2 - TRBV11-2 TGTGCCAGCAGCTTCTCCGGGATAGCGGGGACCATTGAGCAGTTCTTC CASSFSGIAGTIEQFF
TRBJ1-2 - - TRBV10-3 TGTGCCATCAGTGAACAGGTCATCTATGGCTACACCTTC CAISEQVIYGYTF
TRBJ1-5 - - TRBV6-5 TGTGCCAGCAGTTACGCTGGGGCGAATCAGCCCCAGCATTTT CASSYAGANQPQHF
TRBJ2-3 TRBD2 - TRBV30 TGTGCCTGGAGTGTAGGCGGGGGGCGCGCAGATACGCAGTATTTT CAWSVGGGRADTQYF
TRBJ2-7 TRBD1 - TRBV19 TGTGCCAGTAGGTCGACCAGAACAGGGGCCGAGCAGTACTTC CASRSTRTGAEQYF
TRBJ2-5 TRBD1 - TRBV5-4 TGTGCCAGCAGCTTACAGGGGGCCTCGGAGACCCAGTACTTC CASSLQGASETQYF
TRBJ2-7 - - TRBV6-5 TGTGCCAGCCGGCGGAGCGAAGGCTACGAGCAGTACTTC CASRRSEGYEQYF
TRBJ2-3 TRBD2 - TRBV7-8 TGTGCCAGCAGCTTAGTTAGCGGGGGGCCCACAGATACGCAGTATTTT CASSLVSGGPTDTQYF
TRBJ1-5 - - TRBV4-3 TGCGCCAGCAGCCACCAACGGGGTCAGCCCCAGCATTTT CASSHQRGQPQHF
TRBJ2-5 - - TRBV6-6 TGTGCCAGCAGCCCCGCCCAGGCGGGGACCCAGTACTTC CASSPAQAGTQYF
TRBJ1-3 - - TRBV7-2 TGTGCCAGCAGCTTAAGGGGATCCGCTGGAAACACCATATATTTT CASSLRGSAGNTIYF
TRBJ2-5 - - TRBV7-2 TGTGCCAGCAGCTTACCCAACCAAGAGACCCAGTACTTC CASSLPNQETQYF
TRBJ2-3 - - TRBV28 TGTGCCAGCAGTGGGCAGGGTGTAGATACGCAGTATTTT CASSGQGVDTQYF
TRBJ2-1 TRBD1 - TRBV6-2/TRBV6-3 TGTGCCAGCAGTTCCGGGACAGGGGGCAATGAGCAGTTCTTC CASSSGTGGNEQFF
TRBJ1-6 TRBD1 - TRBV19 TGTGCCAGTAGTAGGACAGGGGAGGATAATTCACCCCTCCACTTT CASSRTGEDNSPLHF
TRBJ2-1 - - TRBV10-3 TGTGCCACCCAGGGACACCGAGAGAACAATGAGCAGTTCTTC CATQGHRENNEQFF
TRBJ1-6 TRBD1 - TRBV4-1 TGCGCCCGCAGCCAGGGGGGGGGCCTCGGGGTTGGCTTGGTATCACCCCTCCACTTT CARSQGGGLGVGLVSPLHF
TRBJ2-2 TRBD2 - TRBV7-2 TGTGCCAGCAGCTTAATAGCGGGAGCCGGGGAGCTGTTTTTT CASSLIAGAGELFF
TRBJ1-6 TRBD1 - TRBV9 TGTGCCAGCAGCTGGGGACAGGGCGGGGAATCACCCCTCCACTTT CASSWGQGGESPLHF
TRBJ2-1 TRBD2 - TRBV5-4 TGTGCCAGCAGCTTTACTTCCGGGACTAGCTCCTACAATGAGCAGTTCTTC CASSFTSGTSSYNEQFF
TRBJ1-6 - - TRBV28 TGTGCCAGCAGCCCGGACGGACAACCCGGGGGTTCACCCCTCCACTTT CASSPDGQPGGSPLHF
TRBJ2-7 TRBD2 - TRBV7-2 TGTGCCAGCAGACTAGCGGGAGCCTCCTACGAGCAGTACTTC CASRLAGASYEQYF
TRBJ2-5 - many TRBV5-4 TGTGCCAGTGCCCGGACAGCCCAAGAGACCCAGTACTTC CASARTAQETQYF
TRBJ1-2 - - TRBV28 TGTGCCAGCAGTTCCGGGAGGGGAAATACCAACTATGGCTACACCTTC CASSSGRGNTNYGYTF
TRBJ1-3 TRBD1 - TRBV30 TGTGCCAACGGACAGGGGAGGGGAAACACCATATATTTT CANGQGRGNTIYF